A single sample gave rise to the 26 T cell receptor beta chains below, sequenced in a study of cytotoxic CD8 clonotypes in ibrutinib-treated CLL. The assay was immunoSEQ multiplex PCR, and TCRdb's table has in-frame clones only and misses some. The sample shows 110,000 or so clones, about 50% of them seen only once. This material consisted of PBMCs, taken after 24 months of ibrutinib treatment. These TCRs come from a human donor with chronic lymphocytic leukemia.

V and J are TRBV5-6 and TRBJ1-1; D perhaps matches TRBD1 (5 bases). Germline values: CDR1 SGHDT, CDR2 YYEEEE. Trimming stripped 3 bases from V and 1 base from J, with 16 bases between. This CDR3 comprises 16 residues. Written as DNA, the CDR3 is TGTGCCAGCAGCTCCTGGGGTTTGGGGACGAACACTGAAGCTTTCTTT. Translating gives CASSSWGLGTNTEAFF.

V gene TRBV30 combines with J gene TRBJ1-4; 9 bases fit TRBD1. The ends lost 3 bases at V and 11 bases at J; junction bases unmatched: 13. The CDR3 runs 15 residues. CDR1 and CDR2 from the germline V gene are GTSNPN and SVGIG (reference sequence). This CDR3 reads CAWSGARDRVDKLFF. The CDR3 DNA sequence: TGTGCCTGGAGCGGAGCCCGGGACAGGGTCGACAAACTGTTTTTT.

V and J are TRBV6-6 and TRBJ2-3; D possibly corresponds to TRBD2 (5 bases). The CDR3 loop spans 12 amino acids. The ends were cut back, 6 bases at V and 7 bases at J, with 11 bases in the middle. The V gene's germline CDR1 is MNHNY and CDR2 SVGAGI (reference sequence). The chain's CDR3 is CASSPGIHTQYF. Here the CDR3 DNA reads TGTGCCAGCAGCCCCGGGATTCATACGCAGTATTTT.

The chain carries TRBV30 and TRBJ2-2, with 14 positions matching TRBD2. Looked up from germline, CDR1 is GTSNPN and CDR2 is SVGIG (reference sequence). The CDR3 length is 15 residues. V trimming: 2 bases; J trimming: 6 bases; junction bases outside the gene matches: 2. This chain's CDR3 is CAWSTTSGGAGELFF. The CDR3 DNA reads TGTGCCTGGAGTACGACTAGCGGGGGGGCCGGGGAGCTGTTTTTT.

This chain connects TRBV30 to TRBJ1-3; D is unresolved. Germline-derived CDR1 and CDR2 are GTSNPN and SVGIG (reference sequence). Trimming left V 0 bases short and J 0 bases short, with 21 bases between. The CDR3 has 19 amino acids. CDR3: CAWSVDPFFLLSSGNTIYF. Here the CDR3 DNA reads TGTGCCTGGAGTGTCGATCCCTTCTTCCTACTGAGCTCTGGAAACACCATATATTTT.

The CDR3 DNA follows: TGCAGCGTTTCCGGACTAGCGGGGTCTGGGGAGCAGTTCTTC. As protein: CSVSGLAGSGEQFF. The rearrangement links TRBV29-1 to TRBJ2-1, with TRBD2 matching over 12 bases. After removal of 5 bases from V and 10 bases from J, the junction contained 9 bases not matched to a gene. Germline lookup yields CDR1 SQVTM and CDR2 ANQGSEA. The CDR3 is 14 amino acids.

The sample holds one count of this clone. The chain has TRBV6-4 and TRBJ1-1; D might be TRBD1 (6 bases). The germline V and J ends were trimmed by 5 bases and 6 bases, with 13 bases remaining between them. This CDR3 region has 13 residues. Germline V gives CDR1 MRHNA, CDR2 SNTAGT. Written as DNA, the CDR3 is TGTGCCAGCAGTCCCCGGACAGATTCTGAAGCTTTCTTT. It yields the protein CASSPRTDSEAFF.

J is TRBJ2-7 and V is TRBV9, with TRBD1 matching over 8 bases. The CDR3 is 15 residues long. Looked up from germline, CDR1 is SGDLS and CDR2 is YYNGEE. The trim removed 0 bases at V and 3 bases at J, leaving 5 bases unmatched. The CDR3 reads CASSVGDRGRYEQYF. The CDR3 nucleotides are TGTGCCAGCAGCGTAGGAGACAGGGGACGCTACGAGCAGTACTTC.

This chain connects TRBV11-2 to TRBJ2-7, with D hard to call. The V end lost 0 bases, the J end lost 3 bases, and 12 bases lay between the germline ends. The CDR3 loop spans 15 amino acids. The germline V gene has CDR1 SGHAT and CDR2 FQNNGV. The CDR3 sequence is CASSLDKQTLYEQYF. The CDR3 DNA is TGTGCCAGCAGCTTAGACAAACAAACCCTCTACGAGCAGTACTTC.

CDR3 sequence: CASIGQGGFGGYTF. The CDR3, as DNA: TGTGCCAGCATAGGCCAGGGCGGATTTGGTGGCTACACCTTC. The chain carries TRBV2 and TRBJ1-2; TRBD1 might be the D (5 bases). V was trimmed by 7 bases and J by 7 bases, leaving 19 bases between them. Looked up from germline, CDR1 is SNHLY and CDR2 is FYNNEI. This CDR3 is 14 amino acids long.

The V call is TRBV29-1, the J call TRBJ1-1; D call uncertain. This CDR3 has 14 residues. Germline V CDR1 and CDR2: SQVTM, ANQGSEA. V lost 4 bases to trimming and J lost 1 base, with 13 bases between them. CDR3 sequence: CSVGNNIRNTEAFF. DNA for the CDR3: TGCAGCGTTGGCAATAACATCAGGAACACTGAAGCTTTCTTT.

This clone was counted once. This sequence joins TRBV7-2 and TRBJ1-3, with unresolved D. Germline V gene lookup returns CDR1 SGHTA and CDR2 FQGNSA. Trimming took 4 bases from V and 0 from J, leaving 13 bases between them. The CDR3 totals 16 residues. Written as DNA, the CDR3 is TGTGCCAGCAGCTCCACGACGGCGAACTCTGGAAACACCATATATTTT. The encoded protein is CASSSTTANSGNTIYF.

This chain joins TRBV29-1 and TRBJ2-5, with TRBD2 as a possible D gene (6 bases). CDR1 and CDR2 from the germline V gene are SQVTM and ANQGSEA. The CDR3 has 13 amino acids. Between the trimmed V and J ends, which lost 7 bases and 5 bases, there was a span of 17 bases. CDR3 amino acids: CSGAGTSRETQYF. CDR3 DNA: TGCAGCGGAGCGGGCACCTCCAGGGAGACCCAGTACTTC.

The gene calls are TRBV9 and TRBJ2-7; 8 nucleotides line up with TRBD1. The CDR3 loop spans 15 amino acids. CDR1 is SGDLS, CDR2 YYNGEE, per germline. The V segment lost 3 bases and the J segment 6 bases; nucleotides outside the gene matches: 11. CDR3 protein: CASSGPRTGMGEQYF. Written as DNA, the CDR3 is TGTGCCAGCAGCGGACCCCGGACAGGGATGGGCGAGCAGTACTTC.

The chain links TRBV5-1 to TRBJ2-3, with unresolved D. Germline lookup yields CDR1 SGHRS and CDR2 YFSETQ. The CDR3 totals 14 residues. V was cut by 0 bases and J by 0 bases, with 5 bases left in between. CDR3 nucleotide sequence: TGCGCCAGCAGCTTGGATGGGAGCACAGATACGCAGTATTTT. It specifies CASSLDGSTDTQYF.

The CDR3 reads CASSSPSGNSYEQYF. In DNA form, the CDR3 reads TGTGCCAGCAGTTCCCCGTCTGGGAACTCCTACGAGCAGTACTTC. V and J are TRBV28 and TRBJ2-7; D is undetermined. The length of the CDR3 is 15 residues. V dropped 4 bases and J dropped 0 bases, with 13 bases sitting between them. Per the germline V gene, CDR1 is MDHEN and CDR2 is SYDVKM.

The genes are TRBV19 and TRBJ1-4; D is possibly TRBD1 (6 bases). The CDR3 runs to 14 residues. Germline V gene data show CDR1 as LNHDA and CDR2 as SQIVND (reference sequence). V lost 5 bases to trimming and J lost 6 bases, with 13 bases between them. In nucleotides, the CDR3 is TGTGCCAGTAGTGCACAGGGTGGGGATGAAAAACTGTTTTTT. Residues: CASSAQGGDEKLFF.

The V and J genes are TRBV5-1 and TRBJ2-1, with unresolved D. Trimming left V 1 base short and J 0 bases short, with 14 bases between. Germline values: CDR1 SGHRS, CDR2 YFSETQ. The length of the CDR3 is 17 residues. The CDR3 DNA reads as TGCGCCAGCAGCTTGTCGGCCCGAAAGAGCTCCTACAATGAGCAGTTCTTC. This sequence encodes CASSLSARKSSYNEQFF.

The chain links TRBV28 to TRBJ1-1; D ambiguous. The CDR3 length is 14 residues. V lost 9 bases to trimming and J lost 4 bases, with 18 bases between them. Germline-derived CDR1 and CDR2 are MDHEN and SYDVKM. The DNA of the CDR3 is TGTGCCAGTAGGTCGGGTCAATGGGGCACTGAAGCTTTCTTT. Protein sequence: CASRSGQWGTEAFF.

This chain links TRBV29-1 with TRBJ1-5; 7 bases align to TRBD1. CDR3 size: 14 residues. V lost 4 bases and J lost 5; bases outside the gene matches: 8. Germline lookup yields CDR1 SQVTM and CDR2 ANQGSEA. The CDR3 is CSVGGRGGDQPQHF. The DNA of the CDR3 is TGCAGCGTTGGAGGCAGGGGGGGGGATCAGCCCCAGCATTTT.

The genes are TRBV30 and TRBJ2-1, with TRBD2 identical over 7 bases. The CDR3 consists of 14 residues. CDR1 is GTSNPN and CDR2 is SVGIG in the germline V gene (reference sequence). V shed 1 base, J shed 7 bases, and the junction held 7 bases outside the gene matches. The CDR3 reads CAWSEAFGGNEQFF. As DNA, the CDR3 is TGTGCCTGGAGTGAAGCTTTCGGGGGGAATGAGCAGTTCTTC. The complete variable domain, with remaining parts taken from reference TRBV30 and TRBJ2-1, reads SQTIHQWPATLVQPVGSPLSLECTVEGTSNPNLYWYRQAAGRGLQLLFYSVGIGQISSEVPQNLSASRPQDRQFILSSKKLLLSDSGFYLCAWSEAFGGNEQFFGPGTRLTVL.

CDR3 protein: CASRWTTESTDTQYF. In DNA, the CDR3 is TGCGCCAGCAGATGGACAACCGAAAGCACAGATACGCAGTATTTT. J is TRBJ2-3 and V is TRBV5-1, with D perhaps matching TRBD1 (5 bases). V was pared by 5 bases and J by 0 bases, with 13 bases between. This CDR3 has 15 amino acids. CDR1 and CDR2 (germline): SGHRS, YFSETQ.

As concerns this clone: The DNA is omitted, as the CDR3 cannot be located on it reliably, and the CDR3 follows TCRdb's listing. This CDR3 reads CASSKAEGWGPGANVLTF. The chain links TRBV21-1 to TRBJ2-6. TRBV21-1 is termed a pseudogene. The CDR3 contains 18 residues when both ends are counted.

In DNA form, the CDR3 reads TGTGCCAGCACCCCTCTAGCGAGCACAGATACGCAGTATTTT. This translates into CASTPLASTDTQYF. This chain links TRBV2 with TRBJ2-3; a possible D gene is TRBD2 (6 bases). With 7 bases removed from V and 0 bases from J, the gap between germline ends came to 11 bases. The CDR3 has 14 residues. Germline V lookup: CDR1 SNHLY, CDR2 FYNNEI.

The chain has TRBV15 and TRBJ1-3; D call uncertain. V lost 0 bases, J lost 4 bases, and 10 bases lay in between. CDR3 length: 15 residues. CDR1 is LNHNV and CDR2 is YYDKDF in the germline V gene (reference sequence). CDR3 amino acids: CATSRDLGSGNTIYF. CDR3 in DNA: TGTGCCACCAGCAGAGATCTGGGATCCGGAAACACCATATATTTT.

CDR3 in amino acids: CASSDPDMGVLRSPLHF. CDR3 coding DNA: TGTGCCAGCAGTGATCCTGACATGGGGGTTTTGCGATCACCCCTCCACTTT. The rearrangement uses TRBV6-1 and TRBJ1-6; maybe TRBD1 (5 bases). V was trimmed by 3 bases and J by 10 bases, leaving 22 bases between them. The CDR3 totals 17 residues. The germline V gene encodes CDR1 MNHNS and CDR2 SASEGT.